One and the same sample provided the 27 T cell receptor beta chains below, sequenced in a study of T cells after yellow fever vaccination. TCRdb re-called the 5' RACE reads through MiXCR, storing one row per CDR3 protein. This table holds 620,000 or so distinct CDR3 sequences, about 17% found once. The specimen was PBMCs, collected less than 6 days after the first yellow fever vaccination. Receptors originate from a man between 18 and 35 years old who received the YFV17D yellow fever vaccine.

The rearrangement joins TRBV19 to TRBJ1-2; no definite D call. CDR1 and CDR2 (germline): LNHDA, SQIVND (reference sequence). V lost 5 bases, J lost 1 base, and 11 bases lay in between. The CDR3 consists of 14 residues. The CDR3 region has the DNA TGTGCCAGTAGTGTTACCAGTCATAACTATGGCTACACCTTC. It translates to CASSVTSHNYGYTF.

This clonotype was counted at least ten times. The chain joins TRBV12-3 or TRBV12-4 to TRBJ2-2; no firm D call. V lost 1 base to trimming and J lost 1 base, with 4 bases between them. CDR3 length: 14 amino acids. CDR3 sequence (DNA): TGTGCCAGCAGTTTAGACGGGAACACCGGGGAGCTGTTTTTT. The encoded protein is CASSLDGNTGELFF.

In this sample, this clonotype turned up many times. This sequence joins TRBV7-3 and TRBJ1-1, with D perhaps TRBD1 (5 bases). The germline CDR1 and CDR2 sequences are SGHTA and FQGTGA. The V end was cut by 4 bases, the J end by 1 base, with 13 bases between. The CDR3 has 15 amino acids. The CDR3 reads CASSWSPGRNTEAFF. The CDR3 DNA follows: TGTGCCAGCAGCTGGTCCCCAGGGAGGAACACTGAAGCTTTCTTT.

This rearrangement joins TRBV7-9 to TRBJ2-7; 9 nucleotides line up with TRBD1. The CDR3 runs to 14 residues. With V trimmed by 5 bases and J by 3 bases, 5 bases remained unmatched. CDR1 and CDR2 (germline): SEHNR, FQNEAQ (reference sequence). The CDR3 nucleotides are TGTGCCAGCAGCCGGGGACAGGGAGGCTACGAGCAGTACTTC. Its protein is CASSRGQGGYEQYF.

In this sample, this clonotype turned up a few times. The V and J genes are TRBV7-9 and TRBJ2-5; D is ambiguous. CDR1 is SEHNR, CDR2 FQNEAQ, per germline (reference sequence). The CDR3 length is 16 residues. Trimming removed 3 bases from V and 2 bases from J, with 16 bases in between. CDR3 in DNA: TGTGCCAGCAGCTTGCTCCCTTTCGGCCTTCAAGAGACCCAGTACTTC. It specifies CASSLLPFGLQETQYF.

This clonotype appeared many times. The chain joins TRBV4-1 to TRBJ2-6, with a possible D match to TRBD1 (6 bases). CDR1 MGHRA and CDR2 YSYEKL come from the germline V gene. Trimming shortened V by 4 bases and J by 0 bases, and 13 bases separated the two germline ends. This CDR3 comprises 17 residues. For the CDR3, the DNA is TGCGCCAGCAGCCGACAGGACAGTCCCTCTGGGGCCAACGTCCTGACTTTC. This codes for CASSRQDSPSGANVLTF.

This clonotype has at least ten counts. The chain is built from TRBV5-1 and TRBJ2-3, with TRBD2 matching over 9 bases. Losses at the gene ends were 0 bases for V and 7 bases for J; bases not matched to a gene: 3. The CDR3 extends over 14 amino acids. Germline lookup yields CDR1 SGHRS and CDR2 YFSETQ. The CDR3 nucleotides are TGCGCCAGCAGCTTGGTTAGCGGGGGAAATACGCAGTATTTT. This sequence encodes CASSLVSGGNTQYF.

This clonotype showed up just a few times. The J gene is TRBJ2-5, the V gene TRBV7-2; 16 bases align to TRBD2. CDR3 length equals 16 residues. Germline V gives CDR1 SGHTA, CDR2 FQGNSA. The V segment lost 4 bases and the J segment 3 bases; nucleotides outside the gene matches: 2. The CDR3 DNA sequence: TGTGCCAGCAGCTCGGGGACTAGCGGGGGGGAAGAGACCCAGTACTTC. Translated, it gives CASSSGTSGGEETQYF. The entire variable domain, with the rest obtained from reference TRBV7-2 and TRBJ2-5, is as follows: GAGVSQSPSNKVTEKGKDVELRCDPISGHTALYWYRQSLGQGLEFLIYFQGNSAPDKSGLPSDRFSAERTGGSVSTLTIQRTQQEDSAVYLCASSSGTSGGEETQYFGPGTRLLVL.

The chain has TRBV10-3 and TRBJ1-2, with D uncertain. V lost 7 bases and J lost 5, with 8 bases in between. CDR1 is ENHRY and CDR2 is SYGVKD in the germline V gene. The CDR3 spans 11 residues. The CDR3 DNA reads TGTGCCATCACGGGCGGGTATGGCTACACCTTC. It specifies CAITGGYGYTF.

The CDR3 is CAIRGARDQPQHF. CDR3 nucleotides: TGTGCCATCCGGGGGGCCAGGGATCAGCCCCAGCATTTT. V gene TRBV10-3 combines with J gene TRBJ1-5, with D tentatively TRBD1 (6 bases). V dropped 8 bases and J dropped 5 bases, with 13 bases sitting between them. The CDR3 covers 13 residues. Germline assignment: CDR1 ENHRY and CDR2 SYGVKD.

The CDR3 DNA follows: TGTGCCAGCAGCTCGACAGGGCGTAATGAAAAACTGTTTTTT. Translation: CASSSTGRNEKLFF. The rearrangement uses TRBV7-2 and TRBJ1-4, with 7 positions matching TRBD1. Germline values: CDR1 SGHTA, CDR2 FQGNSA. J gave up 4 bases and V 4 bases, and 3 bases lay outside the gene matches. The CDR3 has 14 amino acids. Based on the CDR3 plus reference TRBV7-2 and TRBJ1-4, the full variable domain is GAGVSQSPSNKVTEKGKDVELRCDPISGHTALYWYRQSLGQGLEFLIYFQGNSAPDKSGLPSDRFSAERTGGSVSTLTIQRTQQEDSAVYLCASSSTGRNEKLFFGSGTQLSVL.

The sample holds a few counts of this clonotype. This chain joins TRBV12-3 or TRBV12-4 and TRBJ2-7; the D gene is possibly TRBD1 (6 bases). CDR3 length equals 15 residues. The V and J ends lost 8 bases and 2 bases respectively, with 19 bases between them. CDR3 nucleotide sequence: TGTGCCAGCGGACCTGGGGTAGGGGGAGCCTACGAGCAGTACTTC. It translates to CASGPGVGGAYEQYF.

The sample holds a few counts of this clonotype. This sequence joins TRBV6-1 and TRBJ2-7; tentatively, D is TRBD1 (5 bases). V gave up 7 bases and J gave up 5 bases, with 15 bases separating them. This CDR3 comprises 13 residues. The germline V gene has CDR1 MNHNS and CDR2 SASEGT. The CDR3 here is CASNVAGSHEQYF. The CDR3 bases are TGTGCCAGCAACGTCGCAGGGTCCCACGAGCAGTACTTC.

In this sample, this clonotype turned up a few times. The V gene is TRBV6-2 or TRBV6-3, the J gene TRBJ2-2; 7 bases align to TRBD1. Germline values: CDR1 MNHEY, CDR2 SVGEGT. The CDR3 runs 15 residues. The V gene end was trimmed by 8 bases and the J gene end by 1 base; junction bases not matched to a gene: 7. CDR3: CASCLQGENTGELFF. The CDR3, as DNA: TGTGCCAGCTGTCTTCAGGGGGAGAACACCGGGGAGCTGTTTTTT.

The chain links TRBV7-2 to TRBJ1-4; D is undetermined. Deletions cut 3 bases from V and 7 bases from J, with 18 bases between. The CDR3 extends over 16 amino acids. Germline V gives CDR1 SGHTA, CDR2 FQGNSA. CDR3 DNA: TGTGCCAGCAGCTTCCAGTCGGTAAAGACGGGTGAAAAACTGTTTTTT. It is translated as CASSFQSVKTGEKLFF. The whole variable domain, filled in from reference TRBV7-2 and TRBJ1-4, reads GAGVSQSPSNKVTEKGKDVELRCDPISGHTALYWYRQSLGQGLEFLIYFQGNSAPDKSGLPSDRFSAERTGGSVSTLTIQRTQQEDSAVYLCASSFQSVKTGEKLFFGSGTQLSVL.

The chain recombines TRBV19 with TRBJ2-3; weak D call: TRBD1 (5 bases). The germline gives CDR1 LNHDA, CDR2 SQIVND (reference sequence). With 6 bases removed from V and 6 bases from J, the gap between germline ends came to 16 bases. The CDR3 covers 14 residues. CDR3 amino acids: CASRIPDTADTQYF. The CDR3 DNA sequence: TGTGCCAGTAGAATACCGGACACCGCGGATACGCAGTATTTT.

This clonotype was seen a handful of times. The chain recombines TRBV5-6 with TRBJ2-3; 8 bases agree with TRBD2. This CDR3 has 12 amino acids. V was pared by 2 bases and J by 13 bases, with 6 bases of the junction left unmatched. Germline CDR1 reads SGHDT; CDR2 reads YYEEEE. The CDR3 DNA is TGTGCCAGCAGCTTTTCCGGGACTAGGGAGTATTTT. Residues: CASSFSGTREYF.

This clonotype was seen more than once but under ten times. The rearrangement links TRBV27 to TRBJ1-6; 7 nucleotides match TRBD1. Unmatched junction bases numbered 7, after V lost 8 bases and J lost 6 bases. The germline gives CDR1 MNHEY, CDR2 SMNVEV (reference sequence). This CDR3 contains 14 residues. Here the CDR3 DNA reads TGTGCCAGCCGCCCGACAGGGTTTAATTCACCCCTCCACTTT. It encodes CASRPTGFNSPLHF.

The rearrangement uses TRBV20-1 and TRBJ2-1; 9 positions agree with TRBD2. Germline V gene sequence: CDR1 DFQATT, CDR2 SNEGSKA (reference sequence). V dropped 3 bases and J dropped 3; count of bases not matched to a gene: 6. The CDR3 covers 15 residues. The CDR3 is CSASLRLAVYNEQFF. The CDR3 DNA reads TGCAGTGCTAGTCTGAGACTAGCGGTCTACAATGAGCAGTTCTTC.

This clonotype came up a few times. V usage is TRBV6-2 or TRBV6-3 and J usage is TRBJ1-3; no definite D call. The V gene's germline CDR1 is MNHEY and CDR2 SVGEGT. This CDR3 is built from 14 residues. The V end lost 6 bases, the J end lost 6 bases, and 15 bases lay between the germline ends. This CDR3 reads CASRTWIRENTIYF. The CDR3, as DNA: TGTGCCAGCAGAACGTGGATTCGAGAAAACACCATATATTTT.

V usage is TRBV12-3 or TRBV12-4 and J usage is TRBJ1-2, with 9 bases identical to TRBD1. The CDR3 consists of 15 residues. Trimming at V came to 7 bases and at J to 3 bases, leaving 9 bases not matched to a gene. The CDR3 sequence is CASTPSGTGHYGYTF. DNA of the CDR3: TGTGCCAGCACCCCATCCGGGACAGGGCACTATGGCTACACCTTC.

The rearrangement joins TRBV20-1 to TRBJ2-1; TRBD1 or TRBD2 may be the D gene (5 bases each). This CDR3 comprises 13 residues. Trimming pared 3 bases from V and 12 bases from J, leaving 18 bases between. The V gene's germline CDR1 is DFQATT and CDR2 SNEGSKA (reference sequence). CDR3 sequence: CSASGDARLGQFF. The CDR3 coding sequence is TGCAGTGCTAGTGGGGACGCCCGTCTGGGGCAGTTCTTC.

CDR3 coding DNA: TGCGCCAGCAGCGCTAGCATGGAGCAGTTCTTC. Amino acid sequence: CASSASMEQFF. V gene TRBV5-1 combines with J gene TRBJ2-1; D may be TRBD2 (5 bases). The CDR3 spans 11 residues. V lost 4 bases and J 10 bases, leaving 9 bases between the germline ends. Germline V lookup: CDR1 SGHRS, CDR2 YFSETQ.

The chain has TRBV19 and TRBJ2-7, with D unclear. Trimming shortened V by 3 bases and J by 5 bases, and 11 bases separated the two germline ends. Per the germline V gene, CDR1 is LNHDA and CDR2 is SQIVND (reference sequence). The CDR3 is 13 amino acids. The CDR3 sequence: CASSMGIVNEQYF. The DNA of the CDR3 is TGTGCCAGTAGTATGGGTATCGTGAACGAGCAGTACTTC.

The chain uses TRBV4-1 and TRBJ2-6, with a tentative D call TRBD1 (6 bases). V lost 1 base and J 2 bases, leaving 12 bases between the germline ends. This CDR3 contains 17 residues. Germline V gene data show CDR1 as MGHRA and CDR2 as YSYEKL. CDR3 protein: CASSQVLGGPGANVLTF. In DNA, the CDR3 is TGCGCCAGCAGCCAAGTCCTTGGGGGCCCTGGGGCCAACGTCCTGACTTTC.

The rearrangement uses TRBV4-1 and TRBJ2-7, with D unclear. This CDR3 spans 13 amino acids. Germline V gene data show CDR1 as MGHRA and CDR2 as YSYEKL. The V and J ends lost 4 bases and 0 bases respectively, with 7 bases between them. As DNA, the CDR3 is TGCGCCAGCAGCCCATGGGACTCCTACGAGCAGTACTTC. This encodes CASSPWDSYEQYF.

The rearrangement links TRBV7-2 to TRBJ2-3, with D tentatively TRBD1 or TRBD2 (5 bases each). The CDR3 is made up of 16 amino acids. CDR1 and CDR2 from the germline V gene are SGHTA and FQGNSA. V lost 5 bases and J 1 base, leaving 16 bases between the germline ends. In DNA form, the CDR3 reads TGTGCCAGCAGCAAAAACCTGGGGGACCGCACAGATACGCAGTATTTT. Amino acid sequence: CASSKNLGDRTDTQYF.